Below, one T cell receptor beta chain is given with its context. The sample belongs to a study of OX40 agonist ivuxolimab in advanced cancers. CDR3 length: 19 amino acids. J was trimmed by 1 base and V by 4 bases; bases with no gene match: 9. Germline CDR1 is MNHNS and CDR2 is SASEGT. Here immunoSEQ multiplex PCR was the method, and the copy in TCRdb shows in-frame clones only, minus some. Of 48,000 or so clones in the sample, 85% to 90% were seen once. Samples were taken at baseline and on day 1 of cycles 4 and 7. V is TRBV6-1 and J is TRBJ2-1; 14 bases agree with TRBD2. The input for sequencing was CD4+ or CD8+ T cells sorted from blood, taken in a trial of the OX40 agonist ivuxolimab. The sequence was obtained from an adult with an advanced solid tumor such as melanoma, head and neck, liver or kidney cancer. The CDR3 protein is CASSGTSGGQKGSYNEQFF. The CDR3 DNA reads TGTGCCAGCAGTGGGACTAGCGGGGGGCAGAAGGGATCCTACAATGAGCAGTTCTTC.